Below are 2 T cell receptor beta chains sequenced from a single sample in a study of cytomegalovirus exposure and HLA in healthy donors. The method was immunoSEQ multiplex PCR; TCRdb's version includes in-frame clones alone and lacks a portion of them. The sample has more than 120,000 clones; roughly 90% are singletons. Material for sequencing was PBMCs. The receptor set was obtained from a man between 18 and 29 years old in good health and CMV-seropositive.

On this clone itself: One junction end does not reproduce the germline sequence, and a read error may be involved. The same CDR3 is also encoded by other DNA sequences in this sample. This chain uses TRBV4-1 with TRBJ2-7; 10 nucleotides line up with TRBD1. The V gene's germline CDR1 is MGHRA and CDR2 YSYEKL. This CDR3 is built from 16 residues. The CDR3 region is CASSQAPGQGPYEQYF. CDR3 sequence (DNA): TGCGCCAGCAGCCAGGCACCGGGACAGGGGCCCTACGAGCAGTACTTT.

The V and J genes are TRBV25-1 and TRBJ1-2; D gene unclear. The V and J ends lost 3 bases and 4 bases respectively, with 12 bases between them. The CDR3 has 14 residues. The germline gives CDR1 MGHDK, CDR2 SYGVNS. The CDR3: CASSDRSLAYGYTF. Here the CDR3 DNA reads TGTGCCAGCAGTGATCGAAGTTTAGCCTATGGCTACACCTTC.